This T cell receptor beta chain originates from a study of response to subunit inactivated influenza vaccine listed by TCRdb under 2018. Background for the entire study: Deep quantitative T cell receptor repertoire profiling was used in the study to track responses to a trivalent subunit inactivated influenza vaccine.

Sequences MGHRA (CDR1) and YSYEKL (CDR2) are obtained from the germline V gene. The CDR3 goes from the cysteine to the phenylalanine over 15 residues. Kept here is only the CDR3 DNA, which spans 45 bases and is read in frame from base 1. V gives up 0 bases and J gives up 8 bases, and the segment between their germline ends measures 15 bases. In regard to this clonotype: Its antigen specificity is not known. Base qualities are not provided; no much larger clone lies one nucleotide away.

Broader findings and caveats from the paper: It was suggested by the authors that each seasonal influenza vaccination may recruit only a limited number of new T cells.

Receptors were amplified or captured by RT-PCR. Sequenced using an Illumina HiSeq 2500. The public reads were reprocessed in TCRdb via fastp at Q25 and MiXCR, keeping in-frame beta chains. Entries are consolidated by CDR3 protein sequence, retaining the most common genes and DNA. A total of roughly 570,000 distinct CDR3 sequences appear in this sample, 11% to 15% of them only once. Around 10% of the sample belongs to the ten largest clones. The sequenced sample was PBMCs from blood, obtained roughly 12 days after vaccination. This clonotype originated in a man in his forties or fifties who received an inactivated influenza vaccine. Donor details come from another sample of the same person, matched by shared clones. Here the chain combines TRBV4-1 and TRBJ2-3; TRBD2 is a weak D gene call, 5 bases matching. Here the CDR3 is given as CASSQDWLAFGTQYF. The bases are TGCGCCAGCAGCCAAGACTGGCTAGCTTTCGGTACGCAGTATTTT.